This T cell receptor beta chain was documented in a study of identical twins. Study results and caveats: Abundant beta clonotypes from cord blood bore fewer insertions; memory repertoires lacked this pattern. Twin-shared out-of-frame alpha sequences showed excess low generation probability. The conclusions drew on cross-sectional statistical analysis instead of tracking the same donors.

Trimming cost V 1 base and J 2 bases, with 9 bases left between them. CDR1 is SEHNR and CDR2 is FQNEAQ in the germline V gene (reference sequence). CDR3 size: 15 residues. With template switching, a universal primer site was added, and the cDNA carried unique molecular identifiers. One entry per CDR3 protein, called by TCRdb with MiXCR from the 5' RACE reads. The table has 1.5 million to 2 million distinct CDR3 sequences, about 30% seen once. In regard to this clonotype: Its antigen is as yet unknown.

The clonotype comes from a newborn girl in good health. J is TRBJ1-5 and V is TRBV7-9, with D maybe TRBD1 (5 bases). Specimen: cord blood. In DNA form, the CDR3 reads TGTGCCAGCAGCTTAGAGTCGGGGCGCAATCAGCCCCAGCATTTT. This sequence encodes CASSLESGRNQPQHF.